The 2 T cell receptor beta chains below all came from one sample that was sequenced in a study of blood T cell repertoires in COVID-19. This table comes from immunoSEQ multiplex PCR, and its TCRdb copy is limited to in-frame clones, with some not included. The data hold 170,000 or so clones, with roughly 83% observed a single time. The sample was peripheral blood. The receptors come from a human donor in a cohort sampled during active COVID-19.

This sequence joins TRBV19 and TRBJ1-2; 11 bases agree with TRBD1. This CDR3 is built from 18 residues. V lost 3 bases to trimming and J lost 4 bases; unmatched junction nucleotides: 13. Germline CDR1 reads LNHDA; CDR2 reads SQIVND (reference sequence). CDR3 protein: CASSIGPRDRGFSYGYTF. In nucleotides, the CDR3 is TGTGCCAGTAGTATTGGCCCCCGGGACAGGGGGTTCAGCTATGGCTACACCTTC.

The chain combines TRBV5-6 with TRBJ1-2; 8 positions match TRBD1. The germline gives CDR1 SGHDT, CDR2 YYEEEE. The CDR3 is 14 residues long. V trimming: 2 bases; J trimming: 4 bases; junction bases outside the gene matches: 4. The CDR3 nucleotides read TGTGCCAGCAGCTTAACAGGGGGAGGCTATGGCTACACCTTC. Residues: CASSLTGGGYGYTF.